These 17 T cell receptor beta chains were sequenced from one sample in a study of patients and donors after allogeneic stem cell transplantation. In TCRdb, the RT-PCR reads were re-called with MiXCR into one record per CDR3 protein. The table records approximately 170,000 distinct CDR3 sequences, approximately 25% of them present only once. The sample consisted of blood, either unsorted or a sorted T cell fraction (not recorded which). The source is a human donor who was either an allogeneic HSCT recipient or a stem cell or donor lymphocyte infusion donor (not recorded which). It is not recorded whose cells these are; they may come from a transplant donor.

This clonotype has at least ten counts. The chain joins TRBV5-8 to TRBJ1-5; D is unclear. The CDR3 consists of 13 residues. From germline, CDR1 is SGHTS and CDR2 YDEGEE. The V and J ends lost 4 bases and 5 bases respectively, with 10 bases between them. The CDR3 bases are TGTGCCAGCAGCGGCGTCCCGCATCAGCCCCAGCATTTT. Amino acids: CASSGVPHQPQHF.

V gene TRBV12-3 or TRBV12-4 combines with J gene TRBJ1-1, with 8 bases fitting TRBD1. This CDR3 has 13 amino acids. V lost 5 bases and J lost 10; bases outside the gene matches: 9. The CDR3: CASSLRQGYGAFF. In DNA form, the CDR3 reads TGTGCCAGCAGTCTAAGACAGGGGTACGGAGCTTTCTTT.

V gene TRBV4-2 combines with J gene TRBJ2-1, with 8 bases that match TRBD2. The CDR3 sequence is 17 residues long. V lost 0 bases, J lost 2 bases, and 6 bases stayed unmatched. From germline, CDR1 is LGHNA and CDR2 YNFKEQ. The CDR3 protein is CASSQDEGAGAYNEQFF. CDR3 sequence (DNA): TGTGCCAGCAGCCAAGATGAAGGAGCGGGAGCCTACAATGAGCAGTTCTTC.

In its sample, this clonotype was seen once. V usage is TRBV6-2 or TRBV6-3 and J usage is TRBJ2-1, with TRBD1 as a possible D gene (6 bases). Germline values: CDR1 MNHEY, CDR2 SVGEGT. This CDR3 has 15 amino acids. Trimming removed 2 bases at V and 3 bases at J, with 11 bases between. The CDR3 sequence is CASSYGGIVYNEQFF. The CDR3 DNA reads TGTGCCAGCAGTTACGGGGGCATCGTCTACAATGAGCAGTTCTTC.

The V gene is TRBV5-1, the J gene TRBJ2-2; 10 bases line up with TRBD2. Trimming removed 0 bases from V and 13 bases from J; junction bases left unmatched: 6. Germline-derived CDR1 and CDR2 are SGHRS and YFSETQ. This CDR3 region has 14 residues. Here the CDR3 DNA reads TGCGCCAGCAGCTTGGCTAGCGGGAGTAGTGGGCTGTTTTTT. Translated: CASSLASGSSGLFF. The complete variable domain, with remaining parts taken from reference TRBV5-1 and TRBJ2-2, reads KAGVTQTPRYLIKTRGQQVTLSCSPISGHRSVSWYQQTPGQGLQFLFEYFSETQRNKGNFPGRFSGRQFSNSRSEMNVSTLELGDSALYLCASSLASGSSGLFFGEGSRLTVL.

This chain links TRBV19 with TRBJ2-2; a weak D match, TRBD2 (5 bases). The CDR3 is 13 amino acids. Trimming cost V 7 bases and J 3 bases, with 9 bases left between them. The germline CDR1 and CDR2 sequences are LNHDA and SQIVND (reference sequence). The CDR3 is CASNRGDTGELFF. In nucleotides, the CDR3 is TGTGCCAGTAATCGGGGTGACACCGGGGAGCTGTTTTTT.

J is TRBJ2-1 and V is TRBV11-3; D unclear. The CDR3 extends over 16 amino acids. The germline V gene has CDR1 SGHNT and CDR2 YENEEA. Trimming removed 0 bases from V and 1 base from J, with 10 bases in between. Written as DNA, the CDR3 is TGTGCCAGCAGCTTAGATTTGGGGTGGTCCTACAATGAGCAGTTCTTC. Amino acid sequence: CASSLDLGWSYNEQFF.

CDR3 loop: CATVRRAGGSGAKNIQYF. The CDR3 bases are TGTGCCACCGTAAGGAGAGCAGGGGGTTCTGGGGCCAAAAACATTCAGTACTTC. The chain links TRBV24-1 to TRBJ2-4, with 7 positions matching TRBD1. Trimming at V came to 9 bases and at J to 1 base, leaving 17 bases not matched to a gene. Germline CDR1 and CDR2: KGHDR and SFDVKD. There are 18 residues in the CDR3.

The chain is built from TRBV6-6 and TRBJ2-5; 9 positions agree with TRBD1. With 4 bases clipped from V and 3 bases from J, the junction kept 3 bases outside the gene matches. Germline values: CDR1 MNHNY, CDR2 SVGAGI (reference sequence). CDR3 length equals 14 residues. The CDR3 DNA sequence: TGTGCCAGCAGTTCGGGACAGGGCAAAGAGACCCAGTACTTC. Encoded protein: CASSSGQGKETQYF.

This clonotype has just a few counts. The rearrangement links TRBV13 to TRBJ2-3; maybe TRBD2 (6 bases). The CDR3 covers 14 residues. Trimming left V 7 bases short and J 0 bases short, with 11 bases between. CDR1 is PRHDT and CDR2 is FYEKMQ in the germline V gene (reference sequence). This chain's CDR3 is CASTGGGSTDTQYF. Here the CDR3 DNA reads TGTGCCAGCACCGGTGGGGGGAGCACAGATACGCAGTATTTT.

The chain is built from TRBV4-1 and TRBJ2-5; 11 nucleotides align to TRBD1. The CDR3 is 18 residues long. Germline V gene lookup returns CDR1 MGHRA and CDR2 YSYEKL. V shed 2 bases, J shed 5 bases, and the junction held 13 bases outside the gene matches. The DNA of the CDR3 is TGCGCCAGCAGCCAACATGGACAGGGGGCCAAGGTTTTGGAGACCCAGTACTTC. This gives the protein CASSQHGQGAKVLETQYF.

This clonotype was found many times. The chain links TRBV12-3 or TRBV12-4 to TRBJ1-1; TRBD1 matches 10 bases. CDR3 size: 14 residues. V was pared by 5 bases and J by 6 bases, with 6 bases of the junction left unmatched. The chain's CDR3 is CASSPGTGASEAFF. The CDR3 DNA reads TGTGCCAGCAGTCCCGGGACAGGGGCTTCTGAAGCTTTCTTT.

The rearrangement joins TRBV5-1 to TRBJ1-2; TRBD1 is a possible D gene (6 bases). V shed 0 bases and J shed 8 bases, with 14 bases lying between them. In germline, CDR1 is SGHRS, CDR2 YFSETQ. This CDR3 is built from 14 residues. In DNA form, the CDR3 reads TGCGCCAGCAGCTTGGAGGCCAGGGGAGGCGGCTACACCTTC. Residues: CASSLEARGGGYTF.

V usage is TRBV4-2 and J usage is TRBJ2-3; TRBD2 matches at 14 bases. The CDR3 has 17 amino acids. The junction had 7 bases not matched to a gene; V was cut back by 4 bases and J by 4 bases. Per the germline V gene, CDR1 is LGHNA and CDR2 is YNFKEQ. CDR3 sequence: CASSLTGTSGSSDTQYF. In DNA form, the CDR3 reads TGTGCCAGCAGCCTCACCGGGACTAGCGGGAGTTCAGATACGCAGTATTTT.

This clonotype was seen a handful of times. The V and J genes are TRBV7-9 and TRBJ2-2, with D unclear. Germline CDR1 SEHNR, CDR2 FQNEAQ (reference sequence). V lost 3 bases, J lost 8 bases, and 10 bases lay in between. The CDR3 consists of 13 residues. The chain's CDR3 is CASSFMETGELFF. The CDR3 region has the DNA TGTGCCAGCAGCTTTATGGAGACTGGGGAGCTGTTTTTT.

This clonotype was seen ten or more times. The genes are TRBV3-1 and TRBJ1-5, with no clear D. This CDR3 has 14 amino acids. V gave up 1 base and J gave up 1 base, with 5 bases separating them. The V gene's germline CDR1 is LGHDT and CDR2 YNNKEL (reference sequence). The CDR3 region has the DNA TGTGCCAGCAGCCAAGTGGACAGCAATCAGCCCCAGCATTTT. Residues: CASSQVDSNQPQHF.

The gene calls are TRBV25-1 and TRBJ2-5; possible D gene TRBD2, 6 bases. This CDR3 region has 11 residues. Germline-derived CDR1 and CDR2 are MGHDK and SYGVNS. V was clipped by 9 bases and J by 5 bases, with 10 bases between them. The CDR3 loop is CASGSGETQYF. The CDR3 DNA is TGTGCCAGTGGCAGCGGGGAGACCCAGTACTTC.